The 13 T cell receptor beta chains given below trace back to one sample, sequenced in a study of T cells in Graves' hyperthyroidism and ophthalmopathy. RNA transcripts provided the source from which TCR beta CDR3 regions were amplified. TCR CDR3 underwent first-round RT-PCR with the HTBI primer set. From the multiplex PCR reads, TCRdb called clonotypes with MiXCR, one entry per CDR3 protein. The sample consists of about 540,000 distinct CDR3 sequences, about 45% of them appearing once. Sequencing input: peripheral blood or thyroid tissue (not recorded which). Every receptor here comes from a woman under 30 with Graves' hyperthyroidism.

This clonotype was recorded many times. The DNA for the CDR3 is TGCAGTGCCACAGACGGAGCGGGAGGCTCCTACGAGCAGTACTTC. It translates to CSATDGAGGSYEQYF. V is TRBV20-1 and J is TRBJ2-7; 9 positions match TRBD2. The J segment lost 0 bases and the V segment lost 6 bases, leaving 9 bases of the junction unmatched. This CDR3 has 15 residues. Germline CDR1 is DFQATT and CDR2 is SNEGSKA (reference sequence).

In this sample, this clonotype turned up many times. This sequence joins TRBV20-1 and TRBJ1-4; a possible D gene is TRBD1 (5 bases). Germline lookup yields CDR1 DFQATT and CDR2 SNEGSKA (reference sequence). The CDR3 has 15 residues. Trimming removed 6 bases at V and 7 bases at J, with 21 bases between. CDR3 amino acids: CSAPPGAGWAEKLFF. The CDR3 nucleotides are TGCAGTGCACCTCCCGGGGCAGGTTGGGCTGAAAAACTGTTTTTT.

The chain joins TRBV7-3 to TRBJ2-7; D gene uncertain. The CDR3 spans 13 residues. CDR1 and CDR2 from the germline V gene are SGHTA and FQGTGA. Here the CDR3 reads CARGDTLTYEQYF. CDR3 sequence (DNA): TGTGCTAGAGGCGATACACTAACCTACGAGCAGTACTTC.

The genes are TRBV24-1 and TRBJ1-5, with TRBD1 as a possible D gene (5 bases). The CDR3 has 14 amino acids. V was pared by 2 bases and J by 5 bases, with 9 bases between. Germline values: CDR1 KGHDR, CDR2 SFDVKD. For the CDR3, the DNA is TGTGCCACCAGTGATTACGGGGACTATCAGCCCCAGCATTTT. Its translation is CATSDYGDYQPQHF.

This clonotype appeared many times. J is TRBJ2-7 and V is TRBV7-2, with TRBD2 matching 10 bases. The CDR3 has 15 amino acids. V lost 3 bases to trimming and J lost 2 bases; unmatched junction nucleotides: 4. CDR1 SGHTA and CDR2 FQGNSA come from the germline V gene. CDR3 DNA: TGTGCCAGCAGCTTGGCCAGCGGGAGGGCCTACGAGCAGTACTTC. It is translated as CASSLASGRAYEQYF. The whole variable domain, filled in from reference TRBV7-2 and TRBJ2-7, reads GAGVSQSPSNKVTEKGKDVELRCDPISGHTALYWYRQSLGQGLEFLIYFQGNSAPDKSGLPSDRFSAERTGGSVSTLTIQRTQQEDSAVYLCASSLASGRAYEQYFGPGTRLTVT.

This clonotype was seen at least ten times. Its ends do not fully match the called genes, so a read error is possible. The chain combines TRBV7-7 with TRBJ2-3; TRBD2 matches 7 bases. In germline, CDR1 is SSHAT, CDR2 FNYEAQ (reference sequence). The CDR3 consists of 15 residues. The CDR3 spells CASSFGLGAGDTQYF. The CDR3 DNA follows: TGTGCTAGCAGCTTCGGACTAGGCGCGGGGGATACGCAGTATTTT.

This clonotype was found many times. The genes are TRBV4-3 and TRBJ1-2; the D gene is possibly TRBD1 (6 bases). The CDR3 extends over 15 amino acids. CDR1 and CDR2 from the germline V gene are LGHNA and YSLEER. The V end lost 2 bases, the J end lost 2 bases, and 12 bases lay between the germline ends. The CDR3 DNA is TGCGCCAGCAGCCAATTTTCGGACAGCAACTATGGCTACACCTTC. This codes for CASSQFSDSNYGYTF.

This clonotype was counted ten times or more. The chain links TRBV7-6 to TRBJ2-2; TRBD2 agrees at 10 bases. From germline, CDR1 is SGHVS and CDR2 FNYEAQ. The ends lost 5 bases at V and 5 bases at J; junction bases unmatched: 8. CDR3 length: 16 amino acids. The CDR3 nucleotides are TGTGCCAGCAGCCGAGCGAGCGGGAGGGGGACCGGGGAGCTGTTTTTT. Its translation is CASSRASGRGTGELFF.

Of note for this clonotype: Because the CDR3 is missing its conserved closing phenylalanine or tryptophan, this is likely a read error. The limits of the CDR3 on the DNA are not certain, so only TCRdb's listed CDR3 is given. The chain is built from TRBV29-1 and TRBJ1-5; the D segment call TRBD1 is taken from the table without a DNA check. The CDR3 numbers 12 amino acids, ends counted. Per germline, CDR1 SQVTM and CDR2 ANQGSEA. CDR3 residues: CSVHRGGSPSMV.

The sample holds many counts of this clonotype. The rearrangement joins TRBV5-6 to TRBJ2-2, with TRBD2 identical over 9 bases. J gave up 0 bases and V 0 bases, and 3 bases lay outside the gene matches. The CDR3 has 17 residues. The germline V gene encodes CDR1 SGHDT and CDR2 YYEEEE. As DNA, the CDR3 is TGTGCCAGCAGCTTGGAAGGCGGGAGGGCGAACACCGGGGAGCTGTTTTTT. It is translated as CASSLEGGRANTGELFF.

The sample holds one count of this clonotype. CDR3 DNA sequence: TGCAGCACCAGACAGGGGGCTCAAGGCTACACCTTC. Residues: CSTRQGAQGYTF. V gene TRBV20-1 combines with J gene TRBJ1-2; 10 bases align to TRBD1. The CDR3 runs to 12 residues. Germline-derived CDR1 and CDR2 are DFQATT and SNEGSKA (reference sequence).

This chain links TRBV6-1 with TRBJ1-1; no clear D gene. Trimming took off 0 bases at V and 2 bases at J, with 7 bases between the two ends. Per the germline V gene, CDR1 is MNHNS and CDR2 is SASEGT. This CDR3 has 14 amino acids. CDR3 bases: TGTGCCAGCAGTGAAGCTGGCACAAACACTGAAGCTTTCTTT. This translates into CASSEAGTNTEAFF.

At least ten counts were recorded for this clonotype. The junction and the germline gene differ at one end; a read error may be behind it. This chain joins TRBV7-9 and TRBJ1-1; D is uncertain. The CDR3 is 16 residues long. Germline V gives CDR1 SEHNR, CDR2 FQNEAQ (reference sequence). CDR3 bases: TGCGCCAGCAGCCAAGAATGGACGGAGCAACCCACTGAAGCTTTCTTT. It is translated as CASSQEWTEQPTEAFF.